The present entry profiles one T cell receptor beta chain with its context. The data are from a study of cytomegalovirus exposure and HLA in healthy donors. The wider study: Caucasian-associated ancestry cluster membership applied to about 80% of nearly 400 genotyped donors.

CDR3 length: 13 amino acids. V was shortened by 8 bases and J by 6 bases, with 14 bases between the two germline ends. CDR1 and CDR2 from the germline V gene are MNHNS and SASEGT. PCR employed 60 Vbeta and 13 Jbeta primers. Clones were read by immunoSEQ multiplex PCR, and TCRdb kept only the in-frame ones, dropping some. This sample has approximately 130,000 clones, with around three quarters found just once. The chain links TRBV6-1 to TRBJ2-1; maybe TRBD1 (6 bases). The specimen sequenced was PBMCs. The clonotype was recovered from a woman aged 45-60 years in good health and CMV-seronegative. This CDR3 reads CASGTRGVNEQFF. In DNA form, the CDR3 reads TGTGCCAGCGGAACCAGGGGAGTCAATGAGCAGTTCTTC.